This section outlines one TCR beta chain sequence together with its context. Method: immunoSEQ multiplex PCR; TCRdb's copy keeps in-frame clones and lacks some. The table lists some 64,000 clones, about 90% of them singletons. This sample stems from a study of T cell changes during pregnancy in multiple sclerosis. The V gene's germline CDR1 is SEHNR and CDR2 FQNEAQ (reference sequence). The germline V and J ends were trimmed by 1 base and 8 bases, with 11 bases remaining between them. This CDR3 contains 14 residues. Sequencing used peripheral blood, obtained in the first trimester of pregnancy. The chain links TRBV7-9 to TRBJ2-2; no reliable D call. This TCR was sampled from a female donor in good health, enrolled as a control in a pregnancy study. CDR3 coding DNA: TGTGCCAGCAGCTTAGTCTTGAACTCGGGGGAGCTGTTTTTT. This gives the protein CASSLVLNSGELFF.